Listed here are 10 T cell receptor beta chains from one sample, sequenced in a study of PD-1 blockade in classical Hodgkin lymphoma. The repertoire was sequenced with immunoSEQ multiplex PCR; TCRdb's copy has only in-frame clones and lacks some. The table lists over 85,000 clones, about four fifths of them singletons. Patients all relapsed after autologous stem cell transplantation, and there was variation in brentuximab vedotin exposure. Source: peripheral blood mononuclear cells (PBMCs), taken before the second cycle of nivolumab. The receptors derive from a human donor with classical Hodgkin lymphoma.

J is TRBJ2-3 and V is TRBV14, with 10 positions matching TRBD2. The CDR3 contains 19 residues. The germline gives CDR1 SGHDN, CDR2 FVKESK. J was trimmed by 4 bases and V by 0 bases; bases with no gene match: 13. In DNA form, the CDR3 reads TGTGCCAGCAGCCAAGAGTACCCAAGCGGGAGGGGGATGGCAGATACGCAGTATTTT. Protein product: CASSQEYPSGRGMADTQYF.

This chain links TRBV2 with TRBJ1-2; D gene uncertain. Germline V CDR1 and CDR2: SNHLY, FYNNEI. V was trimmed by 6 bases and J by 6 bases, leaving 8 bases between them. The CDR3 totals 11 residues. CDR3 bases: TGTGCCAGCAGACGGGGTCATGGCTACACCTTC. The encoded protein is CASRRGHGYTF.

CDR3 nucleotide sequence: TGTGCCAGCAGCTTAGGCACAGGGGAAGGAAACACCATATATTTT. Amino acids: CASSLGTGEGNTIYF. The rearrangement links TRBV7-9 to TRBJ1-3, with 7 bases fitting TRBD1. Germline trimming cut 1 base from V and 4 bases from J; bases unmatched to any gene: 4. Germline CDR1 is SEHNR and CDR2 is FQNEAQ (reference sequence). The length of the CDR3 is 15 residues.

The chain joins TRBV5-1 to TRBJ1-2, with D possibly TRBD1 on 5 matching bases. Germline V gene sequence: CDR1 SGHRS, CDR2 YFSETQ. This CDR3 is built from 11 residues. Trimming pared 5 bases from V and 7 bases from J, leaving 9 bases between. CDR3 in amino acids: CASSWGSGYTF. CDR3 coding DNA: TGCGCCAGCAGTTGGGGGAGTGGCTACACCTTC.

V is TRBV10-3 and J is TRBJ2-7, with a weak D call TRBD1 (5 bases). Germline V gene lookup returns CDR1 ENHRY and CDR2 SYGVKD. This CDR3 comprises 14 residues. V was shortened by 0 bases and J by 6 bases, with 12 bases between the two germline ends. CDR3 amino acids: CAISESAQVGEQYF. DNA for the CDR3: TGTGCCATCAGTGAGTCGGCACAGGTCGGCGAGCAGTACTTC.

DNA for the CDR3: TGCGCCAGCAGCTTGAAAGACAGGGGGACTGAAGCTTTCTTT. Its protein product is CASSLKDRGTEAFF. The chain carries TRBV5-1 and TRBJ1-1; TRBD1 matches at 9 bases. There are 14 residues in the CDR3. In germline, CDR1 is SGHRS, CDR2 YFSETQ. The V and J ends lost 1 base and 5 bases, in that order; junction bases with no gene match: 3.

This clone was detected only once. The chain carries TRBV27 and TRBJ2-5, with D perhaps matching TRBD1 (6 bases). Deletions cut 6 bases from V and 5 bases from J, with 13 bases between. Germline V lookup: CDR1 MNHEY, CDR2 SMNVEV (reference sequence). The CDR3 length is 13 residues. CDR3 residues: CASRRQVLETQYF. For the CDR3, the DNA is TGTGCCAGCAGAAGACAGGTATTGGAGACCCAGTACTTC.

The genes are TRBV19 and TRBJ2-2; possibly TRBD1 or TRBD2 for D (5 bases each). The CDR3 runs to 17 residues. Germline lookup yields CDR1 LNHDA and CDR2 SQIVND (reference sequence). V gave up 5 bases and J gave up 5 bases, with 21 bases separating them. CDR3 coding DNA: TGTGCCAGTAGTTCGGGCCCAGGGAGCGCTCGAACCGGGGAGCTGTTTTTT. It codes for CASSSGPGSARTGELFF.

This rearrangement joins TRBV30 to TRBJ1-6; D gene ambiguous. V lost 0 bases and J lost 9, with 15 bases in between. The CDR3 runs 15 residues. The V gene's germline CDR1 is GTSNPN and CDR2 SVGIG (reference sequence). CDR3 sequence reads: CAWSVSASGISPLHF. The CDR3 nucleotides are TGTGCCTGGAGTGTAAGTGCTTCTGGAATTTCACCCCTCCACTTT. Variable domain in full (rest from reference TRBV30 and TRBJ1-6): SQTIHQWPATLVQPVGSPLSLECTVEGTSNPNLYWYRQAAGRGLQLLFYSVGIGQISSEVPQNLSASRPQDRQFILSSKKLLLSDSGFYLCAWSVSASGISPLHFGNGTRLTVT.

CDR3 in DNA: TGTGCCTGGAGTCTAGGCCTCGGGGCTGGAAACACCATATATTTT. Amino acid sequence: CAWSLGLGAGNTIYF. This chain connects TRBV30 to TRBJ1-3; D remains ambiguous. Trimming left V 2 bases short and J 2 bases short, with 13 bases between. This CDR3 has 15 amino acids. Germline CDR1 reads GTSNPN; CDR2 reads SVGIG (reference sequence).